Listed here are 11 T cell receptor beta chains from one sample, sequenced in a study of shared T cell receptors in the human thymus. Clones were sequenced by immunoSEQ multiplex PCR, and TCRdb holds only the in-frame ones, with some missing. The sample includes 630,000 or so clones, about 89% of them seen just once. The same data also contributed to another study, on human thymus T cells.

Specimen: thymocytes. These receptor sequences come from a boy in the first two years of life with a congenital heart defect.

The genes are TRBV19 and TRBJ1-2; 7 bases map to TRBD1. With 9 bases clipped from V and 5 bases from J, the junction kept 6 bases outside the gene matches. Germline CDR1 LNHDA, CDR2 SQIVND (reference sequence). This CDR3 is 12 amino acids long. CDR3 sequence (DNA): TGTGCCAGCGGACAGGCCCTATATGGCTACACCTTC. Protein: CASGQALYGYTF. Variable domain in full (rest from reference TRBV19 and TRBJ1-2): DGGITQSPKYLFRKEGQNVTLSCEQNLNHDAMYWYRQDPGQGLRLIYYSQIVNDFQKGDIAEGYSVSREKKESFPLTVTSAQKNPTAFYLCASGQALYGYTFGSGTRLTVV.

The chain combines TRBV2 with TRBJ2-3; D perhaps matches TRBD2 (6 bases). CDR3 length: 17 residues. CDR1 and CDR2 (germline): SNHLY, FYNNEI. V was pared by 0 bases and J by 4 bases, with 17 bases between. Written as DNA, the CDR3 is TGTGCCAGCAGTGAAGCGCTCCGGGAGCCTCTGGCAGATACGCAGTATTTT. Translation gives CASSEALREPLADTQYF.

The J gene is TRBJ2-5, the V gene TRBV29-1; maybe TRBD2 (7 bases). V lost 2 bases to trimming and J lost 5 bases, with 12 bases between them. Germline CDR1 is SQVTM and CDR2 is ANQGSEA. This CDR3 has 13 amino acids. CDR3 in amino acids: CSVEWGGTETQYF. The CDR3 coding sequence is TGCAGCGTTGAATGGGGGGGCACTGAGACCCAGTACTTC.

This rearrangement joins TRBV28 to TRBJ1-1, with D possibly matching TRBD1 (6 bases). Looked up from germline, CDR1 is MDHEN and CDR2 is SYDVKM. The length of the CDR3 is 15 residues. V lost 2 bases and J 4 bases, leaving 14 bases between the germline ends. The CDR3 DNA reads TGTGCCAGCAGTTTAAATGTTCTACAGGGCACTGAAGCTTTCTTT. This sequence encodes CASSLNVLQGTEAFF.

The chain employs TRBV25-1 and TRBJ2-7; a possible D gene is TRBD1 (5 bases). V lost 5 bases to trimming and J lost 1 base, with 18 bases between them. The CDR3 length is 16 residues. The V gene's germline CDR1 is MGHDK and CDR2 SYGVNS. The CDR3 loop is CASSPRRGPDSYEQYF. The CDR3 nucleotides are TGTGCCAGCAGTCCACGAAGGGGCCCCGATTCCTACGAGCAGTACTTC.

This sequence joins TRBV4-3 and TRBJ2-7, with a possible D match to TRBD2 (5 bases). CDR1 LGHNA and CDR2 YSLEER come from the germline V gene. The CDR3 covers 14 residues. The ends were cut back, 0 bases at V and 4 bases at J, with 10 bases in the middle. Here the CDR3 DNA reads TGCGCCAGCAGCCAAGATCTCGAGCGGTACGAGCAGTACTTC. Protein product: CASSQDLERYEQYF.

The V call is TRBV27, the J call TRBJ2-2, with 7 bases matching TRBD1. The CDR3 consists of 16 residues. The junction had 10 bases not matched to a gene; V was cut back by 3 bases and J by 6 bases. Germline-derived CDR1 and CDR2 are MNHEY and SMNVEV (reference sequence). The CDR3 loop reads CASSLGRQGRAGELFF. In DNA, the CDR3 is TGTGCCAGCAGTTTGGGCAGACAGGGTAGGGCCGGGGAGCTGTTTTTT.

The gene calls are TRBV12-5 and TRBJ2-7, with D possibly being TRBD2 (6 bases). Trimming took 5 bases from V and 1 from J, leaving 9 bases between them. Germline lookup yields CDR1 LGHNT and CDR2 FRNRAP. This CDR3 is 13 amino acids long. DNA for the CDR3: TGTGCTAGTGGTCCGGAGGGATCCTACGAGCAGTACTTC. This encodes CASGPEGSYEQYF. Variable domain in full (rest from reference TRBV12-5 and TRBJ2-7): DARVTQTPRHKVTEMGQEVTMRCQPILGHNTVFWYRQTMMQGLELLAYFRNRAPLDDSGMPKDRFSAEMPDATLATLKIQPSEPRDSAVYFCASGPEGSYEQYFGPGTRLTVT.

This clone was detected only once. CDR3 nucleotides: TGTGCCACCCAGACCCTGGGGAGCACTGAAGCTTTCTTT. This gives the protein CATQTLGSTEAFF. This chain joins TRBV28 and TRBJ1-1; D ambiguous. The germline CDR1 and CDR2 sequences are MDHEN and SYDVKM. The CDR3 is 13 residues long. V was shortened by 10 bases and J by 4 bases, with 16 bases between the two germline ends.

The V gene is TRBV2, the J gene TRBJ2-3, with 13 bases fitting TRBD2. J gave up 4 bases and V 0 bases, and 4 bases lay outside the gene matches. This CDR3 region has 17 residues. Germline V gene data show CDR1 as SNHLY and CDR2 as FYNNEI. The CDR3 protein is CASSEAGGLAGPDTQYF. The DNA of the CDR3 is TGTGCCAGCAGTGAAGCGGGGGGACTAGCGGGACCAGATACGCAGTATTTT.

This chain uses TRBV19 with TRBJ2-1; TRBD2 is a possible D gene (5 bases). The CDR3 covers 15 residues. Germline V gene sequence: CDR1 LNHDA, CDR2 SQIVND (reference sequence). The V end was cut by 5 bases, the J end by 0 bases, with 11 bases between. The CDR3 DNA is TGTGCCAGTAGTCATAGCGAGAGCTCCTACAATGAGCAGTTCTTC. Translated, it gives CASSHSESSYNEQFF.